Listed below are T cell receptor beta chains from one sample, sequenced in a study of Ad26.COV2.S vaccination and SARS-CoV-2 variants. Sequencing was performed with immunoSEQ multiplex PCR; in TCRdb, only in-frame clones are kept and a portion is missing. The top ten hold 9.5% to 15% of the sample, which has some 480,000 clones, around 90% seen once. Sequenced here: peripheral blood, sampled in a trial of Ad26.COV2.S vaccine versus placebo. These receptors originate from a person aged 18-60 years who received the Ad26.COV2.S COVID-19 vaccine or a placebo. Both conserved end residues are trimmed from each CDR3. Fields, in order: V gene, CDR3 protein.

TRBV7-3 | ASSFGRRQGLDEQY
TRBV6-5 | ASRDSRGADNEQF
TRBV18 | ASSATLGGAGNEQF
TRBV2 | ASSGQPTGQTARDHYGYT
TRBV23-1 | ASSQSPSSLWNEQF
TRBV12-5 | ASGFGETQY
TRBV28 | ASGGGNQPQH
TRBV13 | ASSLSHRLAFDYEQY
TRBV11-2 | ASSLRGGVGEQY
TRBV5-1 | ASSLAVSSYEQY
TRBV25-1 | ASSGSTEETQY
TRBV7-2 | ASSLATLTIAKNIQY
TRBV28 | ASSSERPYEQY
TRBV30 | AWSVLAGGDNEQF
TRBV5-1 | ASSRGGTYEQY
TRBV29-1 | SVDVIGSTEAF
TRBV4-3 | ASSQGSGNTDTQY